The next 26 T cell receptor beta chains were all read from a single sample in a study of blood T cell repertoires in COVID-19. Sequenced by immunoSEQ multiplex PCR; TCRdb stores in-frame clones only, minus some. The repertoire includes a few hundred thousand clones, around 88% of them detected once, and roughly 7% sits in the top ten. The material sequenced was peripheral blood. These receptors were taken from a woman under 40 who had recovered from COVID-19.

The chain recombines TRBV3-1 (or the pseudogene TRBV3-2) with TRBJ2-7; no firm D call. The CDR3 extends over 13 amino acids. V lost 4 bases, J lost 0 bases, and 7 bases lay in between. CDR1 is LGHDT and CDR2 is YNNKEL in the germline V gene (reference sequence). The CDR3 protein is CASSPPGSYEQYF. The CDR3, as DNA: TGTGCCAGCAGCCCGCCGGGCTCCTACGAGCAGTACTTC.

This chain joins TRBV4-2 and TRBJ1-3; no definite D call. The CDR3 contains 15 residues. Germline CDR1 reads LGHNA; CDR2 reads YNFKEQ. The V end was cut by 0 bases, the J end by 0 bases, with 6 bases between. The CDR3 DNA reads TGTGCCAGCAGCCAAGATATCCCCTCTGGAAACACCATATATTTT. As protein: CASSQDIPSGNTIYF.

The chain couples TRBV5-4 to TRBJ2-7; no clear D. Germline lookup yields CDR1 SGHNT and CDR2 YYREEE (reference sequence). Trimming removed 5 bases from V and 0 bases from J, with 15 bases in between. The CDR3 is 15 amino acids. The CDR3 reads CASRLGSESSYEQYF. As DNA, the CDR3 is TGTGCCAGCAGGTTAGGAAGCGAGAGCTCCTACGAGCAGTACTTC.

The genes are TRBV3-1 (or the pseudogene TRBV3-2) and TRBJ2-5, with TRBD2 matching over 8 bases. The CDR3 length is 16 residues. J gave up 1 base and V 0 bases, and 4 bases lay outside the gene matches. Germline values: CDR1 LGHDT, CDR2 YNNKEL (reference sequence). The CDR3 DNA sequence: TGTGCCAGCAGCCAAGAGTTTAGCGGGGTCCAAGAGACCCAGTACTTC. It codes for CASSQEFSGVQETQYF.

This chain links TRBV11-3 with TRBJ2-6; 9 bases match TRBD1. Germline V gene lookup returns CDR1 SGHNT and CDR2 YENEEA. Losses at the gene ends were 5 bases for V and 0 bases for J; bases not matched to a gene: 5. The CDR3 has 17 amino acids. This CDR3 is CASSPGQGFSGANVLTF. The CDR3 DNA reads TGTGCCAGCAGCCCGGGACAGGGTTTCTCTGGGGCCAACGTCCTGACTTTC.

The genes are TRBV3-1 (or the pseudogene TRBV3-2) and TRBJ1-1; possibly TRBD1 for D (6 bases). CDR3 length: 14 amino acids. Germline CDR1 is LGHDT and CDR2 is YNNKEL (reference sequence). V lost 7 bases and J lost 6, with 18 bases in between. CDR3 amino acids: CASKDGQPTAEAFF. Here the CDR3 DNA reads TGTGCCAGCAAGGACGGACAGCCTACCGCTGAAGCTTTCTTT.

The CDR3, as DNA: TGTGCCAGTAGTTTGGGGGGGGCCAGCTCCTACGAGCAGTACTTC. Translated: CASSLGGASSYEQYF. This chain connects TRBV19 to TRBJ2-7, with D perhaps TRBD2 (7 bases). The germline V and J ends were trimmed by 5 bases and 0 bases, with 14 bases remaining between them. The V gene's germline CDR1 is LNHDA and CDR2 SQIVND (reference sequence). This CDR3 region has 15 residues. The whole variable domain, filled in from reference TRBV19 and TRBJ2-7, reads DGGITQSPKYLFRKEGQNVTLSCEQNLNHDAMYWYRQDPGQGLRLIYYSQIVNDFQKGDIAEGYSVSREKKESFPLTVTSAQKNPTAFYLCASSLGGASSYEQYFGPGTRLTVT.

The rearrangement uses TRBV5-5 and TRBJ1-1, with 8 bases lining up with TRBD1. Trimming at V came to 3 bases and at J to 7 bases, leaving 2 bases not matched to a gene. The CDR3 consists of 12 residues. Germline V gives CDR1 SGHKS, CDR2 YYEKEE (reference sequence). Here the CDR3 reads CASSYDRGEAFF. CDR3 nucleotides: TGTGCCAGCAGCTACGACAGGGGTGAAGCTTTCTTT.

The chain has TRBV5-4 and TRBJ2-7; tentative D call: TRBD1 (7 bases). From germline, CDR1 is SGHNT and CDR2 YYREEE (reference sequence). CDR3 size: 15 residues. V shed 2 bases and J shed 2 bases, with 14 bases lying between them. This chain's CDR3 is CASSFEEGATYEQYF. The CDR3 bases are TGTGCCAGCAGCTTCGAGGAGGGGGCCACCTACGAGCAGTACTTC.

This chain links TRBV5-1 with TRBJ2-7; D might be TRBD2 (5 bases). This CDR3 has 15 amino acids. The germline V gene has CDR1 SGHRS and CDR2 YFSETQ. The V gene lost 5 bases and the J gene lost 4 bases, with 19 bases spanning the gap. In DNA, the CDR3 is TGCGCCAGCAGTATTAGCTCGACGCGGACTTACGAGCAGTACTTC. It is translated as CASSISSTRTYEQYF. Complete variable domain (other parts from reference TRBV5-1 and TRBJ2-7): KAGVTQTPRYLIKTRGQQVTLSCSPISGHRSVSWYQQTPGQGLQFLFEYFSETQRNKGNFPGRFSGRQFSNSRSEMNVSTLELGDSALYLCASSISSTRTYEQYFGPGTRLTVT.

The chain carries TRBV19 and TRBJ1-2; D unresolved. The length of the CDR3 is 15 residues. V lost 4 bases and J 5 bases, leaving 17 bases between the germline ends. CDR1 LNHDA and CDR2 SQIVND come from the germline V gene (reference sequence). The CDR3 loop is CASSTTGSYFYGYTF. As DNA, the CDR3 is TGTGCCAGTAGTACCACCGGGTCTTATTTTTATGGCTACACCTTC.

This chain links TRBV18 with TRBJ1-5; TRBD1 agrees at 7 bases. CDR1 and CDR2 from the germline V gene are KGHSH and LQKENI. The ends lost 3 bases at V and 0 bases at J; junction bases unmatched: 2. The CDR3 consists of 15 residues. CDR3 sequence (DNA): TGTGCCAGCTCACCGCCAGGGGGTAGCAATCAGCCCCAGCATTTT. It codes for CASSPPGGSNQPQHF.

This chain joins TRBV4-1 and TRBJ2-1; D might be TRBD2 (5 bases). Germline V gene data show CDR1 as MGHRA and CDR2 as YSYEKL. The CDR3 runs to 16 residues. Trimming shortened V by 3 bases and J by 0 bases, and 12 bases separated the two germline ends. The chain's CDR3 is CASSQTGSTSYNEQFF. For the CDR3, the DNA is TGCGCCAGCAGCCAGACGGGATCCACCTCCTACAATGAGCAGTTCTTC.

The chain couples TRBV30 to TRBJ1-5; 7 positions match TRBD1. The CDR3 contains 13 residues. The germline CDR1 and CDR2 sequences are GTSNPN and SVGIG (reference sequence). Trimming took 0 bases from V and 7 from J; bases not matched to a gene: 3. CDR3 residues: CAWSVGGEQPQHF. CDR3 in DNA: TGTGCCTGGAGTGTAGGGGGCGAGCAGCCCCAGCATTTT.

V usage is TRBV5-1 and J usage is TRBJ2-3; 8 nucleotides match TRBD2. This CDR3 has 14 amino acids. The junction had 2 bases not matched to a gene; V was cut back by 5 bases and J by 0 bases. Germline CDR1 and CDR2: SGHRS and YFSETQ. Written as DNA, the CDR3 is TGCGCCAGCAGGAGACTAGCGAGCACAGATACGCAGTATTTT. Translated, it gives CASRRLASTDTQYF.

The chain uses TRBV27 and TRBJ1-4, with D hard to call. Trimming took 3 bases from V and 3 from J, leaving 11 bases between them. From germline, CDR1 is MNHEY and CDR2 SMNVEV (reference sequence). This CDR3 has 15 residues. CDR3 in DNA: TGTGCCAGCAGTTTGGAGGGCGGGTCTAATGAAAAACTGTTTTTT. This sequence encodes CASSLEGGSNEKLFF.

V is TRBV7-2 and J is TRBJ1-5; 12 bases are a match to TRBD1. Trimming cost V 5 bases and J 6 bases; bases outside gene matches: 11. The CDR3 totals 17 residues. Germline V gene data show CDR1 as SGHTA and CDR2 as FQGNSA. The CDR3 is CASSQRGQGALGQPQHF. The CDR3 DNA reads TGTGCCAGCAGCCAAAGGGGACAGGGGGCTTTAGGTCAGCCCCAGCATTTT.

This rearrangement joins TRBV5-1 to TRBJ2-1; TRBD1 agrees at 8 bases. This CDR3 is built from 15 residues. The V gene end was trimmed by 2 bases and the J gene end by 6 bases; junction bases not matched to a gene: 7. The germline gives CDR1 SGHRS, CDR2 YFSETQ. The CDR3 DNA is TGCGCCAGCAGCTTCGACAGGGGAACTTTCAATGAGCAGTTCTTC. Its translation: CASSFDRGTFNEQFF. The full variable domain, rest sourced from reference TRBV5-1 and TRBJ2-1, is KAGVTQTPRYLIKTRGQQVTLSCSPISGHRSVSWYQQTPGQGLQFLFEYFSETQRNKGNFPGRFSGRQFSNSRSEMNVSTLELGDSALYLCASSFDRGTFNEQFFGPGTRLTVL.

J is TRBJ1-3 and V is TRBV3-1 (or the pseudogene TRBV3-2); 9 bases map to TRBD1. V trimming: 0 bases; J trimming: 0 bases; junction bases outside the gene matches: 6. CDR1 and CDR2 from the germline V gene are LGHDT and YNNKEL (reference sequence). CDR3 size: 18 residues. CDR3 bases: TGTGCCAGCAGCCAAGAACTAGGACAGGGGAGCTCTGGAAACACCATATATTTT. Amino acid sequence: CASSQELGQGSSGNTIYF.

This clone appeared a few times. The chain joins TRBV30 to TRBJ1-6; D call uncertain. Trimming removed 0 bases at V and 9 bases at J, with 9 bases between. The length of the CDR3 is 13 residues. The germline CDR1 and CDR2 sequences are GTSNPN and SVGIG (reference sequence). CDR3 in amino acids: CAWSVRGGSPLHF. The DNA for the CDR3 is TGTGCCTGGAGTGTTCGGGGTGGTTCACCCCTCCACTTT.

This clone was picked up a small number of times. The J gene is TRBJ2-7, the V gene TRBV7-2; D gene ambiguous. Trimming cost V 5 bases and J 7 bases, with 9 bases left between them. Germline CDR1 and CDR2: SGHTA and FQGNSA. The CDR3 runs 11 residues. The CDR3 here is CASSPGSEQYF. For the CDR3, the DNA is TGTGCCAGCAGCCCAGGTAGTGAGCAGTACTTC.

J is TRBJ2-7 and V is TRBV11-2; no clear D gene. The CDR3 loop spans 12 amino acids. Germline V gives CDR1 SGHAT, CDR2 FQNNGV. Trimming cost V 7 bases and J 3 bases, with 10 bases left between them. CDR3 loop: CASTPVFYEQYF. As DNA, the CDR3 is TGTGCCAGCACCCCGGTTTTCTACGAGCAGTACTTC.

This sequence joins TRBV28 and TRBJ1-1; perhaps TRBD1 as D (6 bases). There are 16 residues in the CDR3. The germline V and J ends were trimmed by 6 bases and 2 bases, with 19 bases remaining between them. The germline CDR1 and CDR2 sequences are MDHEN and SYDVKM. The CDR3 loop is CASSPGHQSGNTEAFF. CDR3 nucleotide sequence: TGTGCCAGCAGCCCGGGACACCAAAGTGGTAACACTGAAGCTTTCTTT.

The V and J genes are TRBV25-1 and TRBJ1-4; 9 positions match TRBD1. Germline CDR1 MGHDK, CDR2 SYGVNS. CDR3 length equals 14 residues. V lost 10 bases and J lost 7; bases outside the gene matches: 10. CDR3 region: CATSGQGLGEKLFF. Here the CDR3 DNA reads TGTGCCACCTCCGGACAGGGGTTGGGTGAAAAACTGTTTTTT.

This chain connects TRBV4-2 to TRBJ2-1, with D maybe TRBD1 (5 bases). The CDR3 has 13 residues. The germline V gene has CDR1 LGHNA and CDR2 YNFKEQ. V was cut by 0 bases and J by 9 bases, with 9 bases left in between. The CDR3: CASSQDYRSEQFF. For the CDR3, the DNA is TGTGCCAGCAGCCAAGATTACAGGTCTGAGCAGTTCTTC.

The chain carries TRBV5-4 and TRBJ2-1; D might be TRBD1 (6 bases). From germline, CDR1 is SGHNT and CDR2 YYREEE (reference sequence). The CDR3 is 15 amino acids. V was clipped by 2 bases and J by 4 bases, with 13 bases between them. The CDR3 loop is CASSFGRTAYNEQFF. Here the CDR3 DNA reads TGTGCCAGCAGCTTCGGACGGACAGCTTACAATGAGCAGTTCTTC.